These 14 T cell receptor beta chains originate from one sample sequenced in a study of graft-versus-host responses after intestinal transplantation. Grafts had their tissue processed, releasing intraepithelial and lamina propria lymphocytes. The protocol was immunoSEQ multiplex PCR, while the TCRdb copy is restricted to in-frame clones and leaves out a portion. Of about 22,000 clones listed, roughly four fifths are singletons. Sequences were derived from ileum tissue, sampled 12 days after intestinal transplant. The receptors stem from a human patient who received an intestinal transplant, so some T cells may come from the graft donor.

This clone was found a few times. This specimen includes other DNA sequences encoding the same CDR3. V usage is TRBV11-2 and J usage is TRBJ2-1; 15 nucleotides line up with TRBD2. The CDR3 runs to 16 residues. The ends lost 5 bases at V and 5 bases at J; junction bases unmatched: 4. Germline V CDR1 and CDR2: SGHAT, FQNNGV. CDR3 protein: CASSLGTSGGNNEQFF. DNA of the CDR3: TGTGCCAGCAGCCTCGGGACTAGCGGGGGGAACAATGAGCAGTTCTTC. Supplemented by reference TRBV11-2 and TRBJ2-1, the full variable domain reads EAGVAQSPRYKIIEKRQSVAFWCNPISGHATLYWYQQILGQGPKLLIQFQNNGVVDDSQLPKDRFSAERLKGVDSTLKIQPAKLEDSAVYLCASSLGTSGGNNEQFFGPGTRLTVL.

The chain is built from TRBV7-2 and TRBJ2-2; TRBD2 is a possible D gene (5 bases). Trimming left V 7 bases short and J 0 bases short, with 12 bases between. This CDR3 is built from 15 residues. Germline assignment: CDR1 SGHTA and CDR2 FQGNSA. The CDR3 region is CASIRTPANTGELFF. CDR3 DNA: TGTGCCAGCATTAGGACTCCCGCGAACACCGGGGAGCTGTTTTTT.

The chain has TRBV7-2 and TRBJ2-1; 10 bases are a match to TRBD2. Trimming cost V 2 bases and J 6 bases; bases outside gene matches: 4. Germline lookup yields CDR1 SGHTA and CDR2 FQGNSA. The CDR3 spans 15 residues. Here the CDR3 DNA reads TGTGCCAGCAGCTTACGTGGACTAGCGGTCAATGAGCAGTTCTTC. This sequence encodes CASSLRGLAVNEQFF.

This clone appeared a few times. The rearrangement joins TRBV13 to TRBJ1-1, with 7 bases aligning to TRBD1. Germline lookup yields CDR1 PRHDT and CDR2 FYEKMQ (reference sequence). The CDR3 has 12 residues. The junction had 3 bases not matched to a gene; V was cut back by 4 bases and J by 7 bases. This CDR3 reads CASSYRGGEAFF. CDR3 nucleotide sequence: TGTGCCAGCAGCTACAGGGGCGGTGAAGCTTTCTTT.

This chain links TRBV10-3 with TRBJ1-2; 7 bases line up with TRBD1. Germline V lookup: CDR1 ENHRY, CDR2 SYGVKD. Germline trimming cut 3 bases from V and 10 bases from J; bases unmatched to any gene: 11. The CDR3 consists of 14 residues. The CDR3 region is CAISDPGTALNYTF. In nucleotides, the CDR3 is TGTGCCATCAGTGACCCCGGGACAGCCTTAAACTACACCTTC.

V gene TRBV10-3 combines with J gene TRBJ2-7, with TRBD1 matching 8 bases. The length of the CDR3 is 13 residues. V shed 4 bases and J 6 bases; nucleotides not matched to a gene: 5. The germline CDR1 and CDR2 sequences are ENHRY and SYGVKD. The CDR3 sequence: CAISGGQGTEQYF. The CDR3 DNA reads TGTGCCATCAGTGGTGGACAGGGAACCGAGCAGTACTTC.

The CDR3, as DNA: TGTGCCAGCAGCTCGGGACTACAAGAGACCCAGTACTTC. It codes for CASSSGLQETQYF. The chain links TRBV7-6 to TRBJ2-5; 7 positions agree with TRBD2. The germline gives CDR1 SGHVS, CDR2 FNYEAQ. V was clipped by 4 bases and J by 2 bases; unmatched bases: 1. This CDR3 is 13 amino acids long.

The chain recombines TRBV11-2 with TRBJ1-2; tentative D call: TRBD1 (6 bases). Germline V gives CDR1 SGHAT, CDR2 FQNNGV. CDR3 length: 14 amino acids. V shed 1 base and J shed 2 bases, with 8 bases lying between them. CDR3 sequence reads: CASSLAQGNYGYTF. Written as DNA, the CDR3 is TGTGCCAGCAGCTTAGCACAGGGCAACTATGGCTACACCTTC.

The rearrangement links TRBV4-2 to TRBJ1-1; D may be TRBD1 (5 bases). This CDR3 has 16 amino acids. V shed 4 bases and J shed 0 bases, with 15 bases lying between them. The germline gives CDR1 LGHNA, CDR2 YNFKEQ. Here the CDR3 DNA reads TGTGCCAGCAGCCGGGGGGTTTCACTTATGAACACTGAAGCTTTCTTT. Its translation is CASSRGVSLMNTEAFF.

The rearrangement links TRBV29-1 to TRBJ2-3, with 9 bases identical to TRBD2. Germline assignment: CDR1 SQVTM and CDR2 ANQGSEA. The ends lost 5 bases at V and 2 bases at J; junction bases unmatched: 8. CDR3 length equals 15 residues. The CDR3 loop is CSVLGAGGPTDTQYF. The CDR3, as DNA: TGCAGCGTTCTCGGTGCGGGGGGGCCCACAGATACGCAGTATTTT.

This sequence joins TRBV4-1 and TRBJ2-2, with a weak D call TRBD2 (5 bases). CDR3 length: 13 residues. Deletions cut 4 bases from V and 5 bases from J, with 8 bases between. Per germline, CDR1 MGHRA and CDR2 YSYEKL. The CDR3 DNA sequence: TGCGCCAGCAGCCTTACTAGTACCGGGGAGCTGTTTTTT. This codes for CASSLTSTGELFF.

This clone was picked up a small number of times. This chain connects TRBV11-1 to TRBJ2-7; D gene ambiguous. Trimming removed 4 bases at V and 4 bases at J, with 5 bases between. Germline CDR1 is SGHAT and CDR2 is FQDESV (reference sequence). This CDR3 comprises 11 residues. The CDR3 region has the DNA TGTGCCAGCAGCTCCCAGTACGAGCAGTACTTC. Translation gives CASSSQYEQYF.

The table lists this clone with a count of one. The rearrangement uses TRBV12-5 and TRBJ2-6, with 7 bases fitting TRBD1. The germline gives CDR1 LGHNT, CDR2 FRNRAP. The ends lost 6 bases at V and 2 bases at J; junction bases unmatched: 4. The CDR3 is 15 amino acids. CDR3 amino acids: CASGPDRAGANVLTF. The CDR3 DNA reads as TGTGCTAGTGGCCCCGACAGGGCTGGGGCCAACGTCCTGACTTTC. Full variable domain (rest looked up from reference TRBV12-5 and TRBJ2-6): DARVTQTPRHKVTEMGQEVTMRCQPILGHNTVFWYRQTMMQGLELLAYFRNRAPLDDSGMPKDRFSAEMPDATLATLKIQPSEPRDSAVYFCASGPDRAGANVLTFGAGSRLTVL.

The CDR3 protein is CASSPAGGLYNEQFF. As DNA, the CDR3 is TGCGCCAGCAGCCCGGCGGGGGGCCTATACAATGAGCAGTTCTTC. The rearrangement uses TRBV4-1 and TRBJ2-1, with 8 bases aligning to TRBD2. The CDR3 is 15 residues long. Germline V CDR1 and CDR2: MGHRA, YSYEKL. J gave up 4 bases and V 4 bases, and 6 bases lay outside the gene matches.